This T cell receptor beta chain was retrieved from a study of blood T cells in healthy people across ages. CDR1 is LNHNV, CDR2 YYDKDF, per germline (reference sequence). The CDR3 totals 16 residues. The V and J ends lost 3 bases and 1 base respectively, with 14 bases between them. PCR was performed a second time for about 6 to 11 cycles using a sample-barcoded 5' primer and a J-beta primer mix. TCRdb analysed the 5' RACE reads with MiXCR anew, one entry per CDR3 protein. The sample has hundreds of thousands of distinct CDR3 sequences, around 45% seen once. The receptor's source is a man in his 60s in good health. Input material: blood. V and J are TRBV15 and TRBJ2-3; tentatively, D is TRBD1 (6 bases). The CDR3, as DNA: TGTGCCACCAGCAGGCCAGTGGGGGCCCGCACAGATACGCAGTATTTT. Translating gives CATSRPVGARTDTQYF.